This T cell receptor beta chain was identified in a study of T cells after yellow fever vaccination. At least ten counts were recorded for this clonotype. In TCRdb, the 5' RACE reads were re-called with MiXCR into one record per CDR3 protein. The sample includes around 46,000 distinct CDR3 sequences, roughly 7% of them seen just once. V lost 4 bases to trimming and J lost 7 bases, with 17 bases between them. The CDR3 contains 15 residues. Germline values: CDR1 MDHEN, CDR2 SYDVKM. The sequences come from CD8+ T cells not binding an NS4B(214-222) dextramer, sorted from PBMCs, collected 45 days after the yellow fever booster vaccination. This receptor was taken from a man younger than 40 who received the YFV17D yellow fever vaccine. The V gene is TRBV28, the J gene TRBJ2-1; unclear D gene. Here the CDR3 reads CASSYLRSHGNEQFF. The CDR3 nucleotides read TGTGCCAGCAGTTATCTTAGATCTCATGGGAATGAGCAGTTCTTC.